The clone carrying this T cell receptor beta chain was seen repeatedly, ten times or more. Its antigen is undetermined. This sample was included in a study of T cell repertoires in cytomegalovirus infection. Per the germline V gene, CDR1 is MNHEY and CDR2 is SVGEGT. The CDR3 totals 14 residues. Unmatched junction bases numbered 3, after V lost 6 bases and J lost 2 bases. TCRdb reanalysed the reads using MiXCR and keeps one entry per CDR3 protein. The sample comprises about 74,000 distinct CDR3 sequences, 28% of which are singletons, and 59% rests with the top ten. This sequence originates from a human donor in good health (CMV status not recorded). Some clones in this sample may be carry-over from other donors' samples. The rearrangement links TRBV6-2 or TRBV6-3 to TRBJ2-7; 11 nucleotides align to TRBD2. Sample: CD8+ T cells from cultured PBMCs, taken from culture after CMV antigen stimulation. The CDR3 DNA follows: TGTGCCAGCAGATCACTAGCGGGGGCCTACGAGCAGTACTTC. Protein: CASRSLAGAYEQYF.